This paragraph covers one T cell receptor beta chain sequence. Its target is not known. This entry comes from a study of CD4 T cells in relation to SARS-CoV-2 and coronaviruses. The method was immunoSEQ multiplex PCR; TCRdb's version includes in-frame clones alone and lacks a portion of them. The sample shows around 20,000 clones, 75% to 85% of them seen only once. Unexposed donor CD4+ T cells date from about 2011-2018, before the COVID-19 pandemic. After ten to eleven days of culture, CD4+ T cells were isolated. This TCR was recovered from a human donor in good health. Material: CD4+ T cells from PBMCs, cultured in vitro.

The CDR3 DNA reads as TGTGCCAGCATAGGGGCGCGCTCTGGGGCCAACGTCCTGACTTTC. This gives the protein CASIGARSGANVLTF. This chain connects TRBV2 to TRBJ2-6; weak D call: TRBD1 (5 bases). CDR1 and CDR2 (germline): SNHLY, FYNNEI. The V end was cut by 7 bases, the J end by 0 bases, with 10 bases between. This CDR3 spans 15 amino acids.